The rows below give T cell receptor beta chains drawn from one sample of a study of T cells after somatic rescue of genetic block. Sequencing used immunoSEQ multiplex PCR; TCRdb keeps in-frame clones, though not all of them. The sample includes roughly 58,000 clones, more than 90% of them seen just once. The sequencing sample was made of peripheral blood mononuclear cells (PBMCs). The receptors here all came from a child under three years old. Both conserved end residues are part of each CDR3. The order of the fields is J gene, V gene, clone size, D gene, CDR3 DNA, CDR3 protein. The D gene is left open where the match is weak. Clone size appears in some rows only: once, few, many, or a class for an expanded clone.

J: TRBJ1-1; V: TRBV27; size: -; D: TRBD1; DNA: TGTGCCAGCAGTTACAGGGGGCAGAACACTGAAGCTTTCTTT; CDR3: CASSYRGQNTEAFF
J: TRBJ1-4; V: TRBV2; size: -; D: TRBD1; DNA: TGTGCCAGCAGGGACCGACAGGGGGAAGAAAAACTGTTTTTT; CDR3: CASRDRQGEEKLFF
J: TRBJ2-5; V: TRBV5-1; size: -; D: TRBD1; DNA: TGCGCCAGCAGCTTGGGGCAGGGGGATCTTGAGACCCAGTACTTC; CDR3: CASSLGQGDLETQYF
J: TRBJ2-1; V: TRBV4-3; size: -; D: -; DNA: TGCGCCAGCAGCCAAAATACCGGGAGACCCTCCCATTCCAATGAGCAGTTCTTC; CDR3: CASSQNTGRPSHSNEQFF
J: TRBJ2-7; V: TRBV18; size: -; D: TRBD2; DNA: TGTGCCAGCTCACCAGCGGGAGGAGGCTACGAGCAGTACTTC; CDR3: CASSPAGGGYEQYF
J: TRBJ2-3; V: TRBV11-2; size: -; D: TRBD2; DNA: TGTGCCAGCAGCTCGACTAGCGGGAGCACAGATACGCAGTATTTT; CDR3: CASSSTSGSTDTQYF
J: TRBJ1-4; V: TRBV27; size: -; D: -; DNA: TGTGCCAGCAGCCGCAAGGGCCCCCGCAAAACTGTTTTT; CDR3: CASSRKGPRKTVF
J: TRBJ1-2; V: TRBV6-1; size: -; D: TRBD1; DNA: TGTGCCAGCAGATCCCGGACAGGGAGCGGCTACACCTTC; CDR3: CASRSRTGSGYTF
J: TRBJ2-4; V: TRBV6-5; size: -; D: -; DNA: TGTGCCAGCAAGTGGAACATTCAGTACTTC; CDR3: CASKWNIQYF
J: TRBJ1-4; V: TRBV30; size: -; D: -; DNA: TGTGCCTGGAGTAAAACAACAGGGCGAAAACTGTTTTTT; CDR3: CAWSKTTGRKLFF
J: TRBJ2-7; V: TRBV6-5; size: -; D: -; DNA: TGTGCCAGCAGTTACTCGACTTATAGGGAGCAGTACTTC; CDR3: CASSYSTYREQYF
J: TRBJ1-2; V: TRBV5-1; size: -; D: -; DNA: TGCGCCAGCAGCTTCGGACAAAACTATGGCTACACCTTC; CDR3: CASSFGQNYGYTF
J: TRBJ2-5; V: TRBV28; size: -; D: -; DNA: TGTGCCAGCAGTTATGGGCAGGCTCAAGAGACCCAGTACTTC; CDR3: CASSYGQAQETQYF
J: TRBJ2-3; V: TRBV27; size: -; D: TRBD2; DNA: TGTGCCAGCAGTTTGGCGGGAGGAGGGAATACGCAGTATTTT; CDR3: CASSLAGGGNTQYF
J: TRBJ2-3; V: TRBV7-3; size: once; D: -; DNA: TGTGCCAGCAGCTTAACAGGGGCTAGCACAGATACGCAGTATTTT; CDR3: CASSLTGASTDTQYF
J: TRBJ1-5; V: TRBV5-1; size: -; D: -; DNA: TGCGCCAGCAGCTTGGACGGTCATAGCAATCAGCCCCAGCATTTT; CDR3: CASSLDGHSNQPQHF